This T cell receptor (beta chain) was observed in a study of T cells after yellow fever vaccination (dated by TCRdb to the late 2010s). Study-wide context: The SMART-Seq v4 Ultra Low Input RNA kit was used to prepare libraries from fractions with low cell numbers. Two healthy male donors made up the cohort, one aged 18 to 30 years and the other aged 30 to 40 years. Blood samples were taken at several timepoints before and after primary and secondary immunization, and bulk PBMC replicates and cell subsets were isolated. To follow T-cell clones before and after both primary and booster YFV17D yellow fever vaccination, bulk TCR alpha and beta repertoires underwent longitudinal sequencing.

The sample's treatment or condition label, in plain terms: live attenuated yellow fever vaccine strain. A standard Ficoll-Paque protocol was used to isolate PBMCs from peripheral blood. Dynabeads CD4 and CD8 positive selection kits were used to isolate the CD4 and CD8 T-cell fractions. TriZol was used to extract RNA from bulk PBMCs, CD4 and CD8 fractions, and dextramer-positive and dextramer-negative fractions. Results the study describes overall, beyond this receptor: Compared with the primary T-cell response, the secondary T-cell response was weaker but faster, peaking on day 5 rather than day 15. Because the study included only a couple of donors, the extent to which the findings can be generalized is limited. A small fraction of clonotypes showed up in both the CD4 and CD8 compartments, probably as a result of convergent recombination. After the booster, most of the clones that had expanded following primary vaccination were detected again (approximately 95% of CD4 and around 90% of CD8), which suggests that memory was broadly maintained. Computational filtering was required because FACS-sorted repertoires could contain abundant contaminating clonotypes from the bulk population.

TCR cDNA was made using 5'RACE template switching, a step that added a universal primer site and unique molecular identifiers. Priming for cDNA synthesis came from both the TCR alpha and TCR beta constant segments. Two PCR steps were used to amplify libraries, with sample barcodes and sequencing adapters being added in the second step. Libraries were sequenced on Illumina HiSeq 2500 (2x100 bp) or NovaSeq (2x150 bp). In the paper's pipeline: Demultiplexing of reads and collapsing into UMI consensus sequences were performed with MIGEC, and V(D)J alignment was carried out with MiXCR. Vaccine-responding clonotypes were identified with edgeR using replicate PBMC samples, with FDR below 0.01 and a log2 fold change above 5 up to day 15 being required. Each bulk clonotype was labeled CD4 or CD8 based on which sequenced repertoire, CD4 or CD8, contained the clonotype at higher abundance. The public reads were reanalyzed by TCRdb: fastp trimming at Q25, MiXCR alignment, in-frame beta chains only. When rows share a CDR3 protein, they turn into one entry using the most common DNA and genes. TCRdb, rather than the study authors, made the V and J calls. The sample table lists 200,000 or so distinct CDR3 sequences, 6% to 8% of them with a count of one. Of the sample, 1% to 1.2% is held by the ten largest clones.

This clonotype has a count of ten or more. There is no known antigen for this receptor. No qualities accompany the bases; no much larger clone lies one base away. CDR1 and CDR2, per the germline V gene, are SGHTS and YDEGEE. From the cysteine through the phenylalanine, the CDR3 covers 12 amino acids. Only the CDR3 portion is preserved as DNA: 36 bases, with reading frame beginning at the first base. Deletion took 4 bases off V and 1 base off J, with a span of 6 bases between the germline ends. The receptor comes from a man under 40 who received the YFV17D yellow fever vaccine. This sequence uses TRBV5-8 and TRBJ2-7, with the D gene call left open. The sample here was CD4+ T cells sorted from PBMCs, taken on the day of the yellow fever booster vaccination. The base sequence is TGTGCCAGCAGCGAAGCGTCCTACGAGCAGTACTTC. Its protein is CASSEASYEQYF.